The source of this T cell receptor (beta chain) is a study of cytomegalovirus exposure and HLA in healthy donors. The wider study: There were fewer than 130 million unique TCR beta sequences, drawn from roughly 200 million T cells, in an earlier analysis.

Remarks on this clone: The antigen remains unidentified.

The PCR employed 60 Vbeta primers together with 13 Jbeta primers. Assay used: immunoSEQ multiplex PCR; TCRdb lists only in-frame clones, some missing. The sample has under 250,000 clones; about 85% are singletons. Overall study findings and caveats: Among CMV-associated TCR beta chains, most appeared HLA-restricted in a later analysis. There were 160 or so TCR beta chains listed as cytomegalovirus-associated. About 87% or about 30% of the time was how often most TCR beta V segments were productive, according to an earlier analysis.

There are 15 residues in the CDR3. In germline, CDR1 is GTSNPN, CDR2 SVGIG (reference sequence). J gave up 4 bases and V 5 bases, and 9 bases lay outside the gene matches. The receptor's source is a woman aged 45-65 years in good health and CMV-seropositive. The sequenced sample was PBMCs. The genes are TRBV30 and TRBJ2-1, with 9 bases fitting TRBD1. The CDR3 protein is CAWESGQGAYNEQFF. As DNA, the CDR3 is TGTGCCTGGGAATCGGGACAGGGTGCTTACAATGAGCAGTTCTTC. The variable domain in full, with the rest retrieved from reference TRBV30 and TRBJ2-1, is SQTIHQWPATLVQPVGSPLSLECTVEGTSNPNLYWYRQAAGRGLQLLFYSVGIGQISSEVPQNLSASRPQDRQFILSSKKLLLSDSGFYLCAWESGQGAYNEQFFGPGTRLTVL.